The 15 T cell receptor beta chains below all came from one sample that was sequenced in a study of cytomegalovirus exposure and HLA in healthy donors. Generated by immunoSEQ multiplex PCR, the TCRdb table keeps only in-frame clones and is missing some. The repertoire has over 200,000 clones, over 75% of them found once; the top ten carry more than 1.5%. The sample comprised PBMCs. The receptors here all came from a woman aged 18-30 years in good health and CMV-seropositive.

This clone was detected only a few times. The chain uses TRBV6-5 and TRBJ1-2; D not certain. V was trimmed by 5 bases and J by 9 bases, leaving 16 bases between them. Germline CDR1 reads MNHEY; CDR2 reads SVGAGI. This CDR3 contains 13 residues. CDR3 loop: CASSPREGASYTF. For the CDR3, the DNA is TGTGCCAGCAGTCCCCGGGAGGGCGCGAGCTACACCTTC.

The rearrangement links TRBV27 to TRBJ2-7; TRBD1 matches at 7 bases. Looked up from germline, CDR1 is MNHEY and CDR2 is SMNVEV (reference sequence). The CDR3 runs to 12 residues. With V trimmed by 10 bases and J by 6 bases, 9 bases remained unmatched. CDR3 amino acids: CAIGQVPCEQYF. The CDR3 DNA reads as TGTGCCATCGGACAGGTCCCCTGCGAGCAGTACTTC.

The chain carries TRBV27 and TRBJ2-2; 12 bases line up with TRBD2. CDR1 is MNHEY, CDR2 SMNVEV, per germline (reference sequence). The CDR3 has 15 residues. V was pared by 6 bases and J by 1 base, with 0 bases of the junction left unmatched. The CDR3 nucleotides are TGTGCCAGCAGGGGACTAGCGGGGAACACCGGGGAGCTGTTTTTT. It codes for CASRGLAGNTGELFF.

V usage is TRBV27 and J usage is TRBJ1-1, with 9 nucleotides matching TRBD1. Germline-derived CDR1 and CDR2 are MNHEY and SMNVEV (reference sequence). Unmatched junction bases numbered 7, after V lost 6 bases and J lost 14 bases. The CDR3 is 11 amino acids. CDR3 sequence reads: CASSQGQGLFF. The CDR3, as DNA: TGTGCCAGCAGCCAGGGACAGGGTCTATTCTTT.

The chain links TRBV29-1 to TRBJ2-5, with TRBD2 as a possible D gene (5 bases). Trimming stripped 7 bases from V and 5 bases from J, with 8 bases between. Germline V lookup: CDR1 SQVTM, CDR2 ANQGSEA. The CDR3 is 10 amino acids. CDR3 in DNA: TGCAGCGCGAGGAGGGAGACCCAGTACTTC. Protein sequence: CSARRETQYF.

The chain employs TRBV7-9 and TRBJ2-7; weak D call: TRBD2 (6 bases). The V end lost 0 bases, the J end lost 5 bases, and 8 bases lay between the germline ends. The CDR3 is made up of 13 amino acids. The germline V gene encodes CDR1 SEHNR and CDR2 FQNEAQ (reference sequence). The DNA of the CDR3 is TGTGCCAGCAGCTTAGCATGGAGGGACGAGCAGTACTTC. This gives the protein CASSLAWRDEQYF.

The chain joins TRBV6-1 to TRBJ1-4, with D maybe TRBD1 (5 bases). The CDR3 is made up of 14 amino acids. CDR1 and CDR2 (germline): MNHNS, SASEGT. Trimming took 6 bases from V and 0 from J, leaving 8 bases between them. CDR3 residues: CASRTGATNEKLFF. The DNA of the CDR3 is TGTGCCAGCAGGACGGGGGCAACTAATGAAAAACTGTTTTTT.

The genes are TRBV7-7 and TRBJ2-7, with 12 bases matching TRBD1. The trim removed 1 base at V and 7 bases at J, leaving 11 bases unmatched. The CDR3 has 17 residues. Looked up from germline, CDR1 is SSHAT and CDR2 is FNYEAQ (reference sequence). CDR3 nucleotide sequence: TGTGCCAGCAGCTTAGGGGTGCCGGGACAGGGGGCGCGGGAGCAGTACTTC. It is translated as CASSLGVPGQGAREQYF. Looking up the rest from reference TRBV7-7 and TRBJ2-7 gives the full variable domain: GAGVSQSPRYKVTKRGQDVTLRCDPISSHATLYWYQQALGQGPEFLTYFNYEAQPDKSGLPSDRFSAERPEGSISTLTIQRTEQRDSAMYRCASSLGVPGQGAREQYFGPGTRLTVT.

In this sample, this clone turned up once. The chain is built from TRBV30 and TRBJ2-7; maybe TRBD2 (7 bases). CDR1 is GTSNPN, CDR2 SVGIG, per germline (reference sequence). V lost 5 bases, J lost 0 bases, and 17 bases lay in between. CDR3 length: 15 amino acids. The CDR3 DNA follows: TGTGCCTGGGCGTGGGGGGGGCCGAGCTCCTACGAGCAGTACTTC. It is translated as CAWAWGGPSSYEQYF.

This chain connects TRBV29-1 to TRBJ2-7; TRBD2 agrees at 9 bases. Germline CDR1 reads SQVTM; CDR2 reads ANQGSEA. This CDR3 comprises 14 residues. The trim removed 4 bases at V and 1 base at J, leaving 5 bases unmatched. CDR3 sequence reads: CSVAELAGSYEQYF. CDR3 in DNA: TGCAGCGTTGCTGAACTAGCGGGTTCCTACGAGCAGTACTTC.

The chain links TRBV6-1 to TRBJ2-5; 7 bases map to TRBD1. Germline V gene sequence: CDR1 MNHNS, CDR2 SASEGT. The CDR3 totals 15 residues. The junction had 8 bases not matched to a gene; V was cut back by 5 bases and J by 2 bases. The CDR3 nucleotides read TGTGCCAGCAGTAGGCCGGGACAGATACAAGAGACCCAGTACTTC. Protein sequence: CASSRPGQIQETQYF.

A single count supports this clone. The J gene is TRBJ2-1, the V gene TRBV7-3; D ambiguous. V gave up 7 bases and J gave up 0 bases, with 13 bases separating them. Germline CDR1 reads SGHTA; CDR2 reads FQGTGA. This CDR3 is built from 15 residues. The CDR3 DNA sequence: TGTGCCAGCAAGGTCGAGGCGAGCTCCTACAATGAGCAGTTCTTC. Amino acids: CASKVEASSYNEQFF.

The J gene is TRBJ1-1, the V gene TRBV5-1; D is unresolved. Germline V lookup: CDR1 SGHRS, CDR2 YFSETQ. V was pared by 0 bases and J by 1 base, with 7 bases between. The CDR3 spans 14 residues. CDR3: CASSLGGWNTEAFF. The DNA of the CDR3 is TGCGCCAGCAGCTTGGGCGGTTGGAACACTGAAGCTTTCTTT.

In this sample, this clone turned up a few times. The CDR3 nucleotides are TGTGCCAGCAGTTTGGGTACGGGGGATCAGCCCCAGCATTTT. Translated: CASSLGTGDQPQHF. V usage is TRBV6-6 and J usage is TRBJ1-5; D may be TRBD1 (5 bases). The ends were cut back, 4 bases at V and 5 bases at J, with 12 bases in the middle. CDR1 MNHNY and CDR2 SVGAGI come from the germline V gene (reference sequence). The CDR3 runs to 14 residues.

DNA for the CDR3: TGTGCCAGAGGGACTACCCCTCCCCCATACAATGAGCAGTTCTTC. Protein product: CARGTTPPPYNEQFF. The chain links TRBV2 to TRBJ2-1; 7 bases map to TRBD2. This CDR3 contains 15 residues. Germline lookup yields CDR1 SNHLY and CDR2 FYNNEI. Unmatched junction bases numbered 12, after V lost 9 bases and J lost 4 bases.